These 21 T cell receptor beta chains originate from one sample sequenced in a study of T cells in tumors after PD-1 blockade. Assay: immunoSEQ multiplex PCR; the TCRdb copy retains only in-frame clones and omits some. The repertoire includes 10,000 to 15,000 clones, 63% of them detected once, and 26% sits in the top ten. The starting material was tumor tissue, obtained before anti-PD-1 treatment. Every receptor here comes from a human donor with cutaneous squamous cell carcinoma.

The chain employs TRBV14 and TRBJ1-6, with a possible D match to TRBD1 (5 bases). Germline V gene sequence: CDR1 SGHDN, CDR2 FVKESK. V was pared by 0 bases and J by 7 bases, with 7 bases between. The CDR3 consists of 14 residues. The CDR3 bases are TGTGCCAGCAGCCAAGATCGGGGGAATTCACCCCTCCACTTT. As protein: CASSQDRGNSPLHF.

The chain combines TRBV4-2 with TRBJ2-7; perhaps D is TRBD1 or TRBD2 (5 bases each). Trimming left V 0 bases short and J 0 bases short, with 15 bases between. The CDR3 spans 17 residues. Germline values: CDR1 LGHNA, CDR2 YNFKEQ. CDR3 DNA sequence: TGTGCCAGCAGCCAAGAGGGGGTTGGGGATAACTCCTACGAGCAGTACTTC. Translated, it gives CASSQEGVGDNSYEQYF.

The CDR3 nucleotides are TGTGCCAGCGGGAGGGGGCAGGAGGAGCAGTACTTC. The encoded protein is CASGRGQEEQYF. The chain combines TRBV11-2 with TRBJ2-7; possibly TRBD1 or TRBD2 for D (7 bases each). The CDR3 contains 12 residues. The germline V gene encodes CDR1 SGHAT and CDR2 FQNNGV. Trimming shortened V by 8 bases and J by 7 bases, and 15 bases separated the two germline ends.

By sample fraction, this clone is medium-sized (0.01 to 0.1%). This chain uses TRBV3-1 (or the pseudogene TRBV3-2) with TRBJ2-7; D may be TRBD1 or TRBD2 (5 bases each). The CDR3 loop spans 16 amino acids. Germline CDR1 reads LGHDT; CDR2 reads YNNKEL (reference sequence). V gave up 0 bases and J gave up 2 bases, with 14 bases separating them. CDR3 sequence reads: CASSQEGERTTYEQYF. The DNA for the CDR3 is TGTGCCAGCAGCCAAGAGGGGGAAAGGACCACCTACGAGCAGTACTTC.

This rearrangement joins TRBV29-1 to TRBJ2-1; D not resolved. The CDR3 covers 11 residues. The germline gives CDR1 SQVTM, CDR2 ANQGSEA. The CDR3 protein is CTTRENNEQFF. CDR3 in DNA: TGCACCACGAGAGAAAACAATGAGCAGTTCTTC.

This clone was seen a few times. The chain links TRBV7-6 to TRBJ2-5; perhaps TRBD2 as D (6 bases). CDR1 is SGHVS and CDR2 is FNYEAQ in the germline V gene. Trimming stripped 2 bases from V and 4 bases from J, with 14 bases between. The CDR3 has 15 residues. The CDR3 loop reads CASSLSSTGAETQYF. Written as DNA, the CDR3 is TGTGCCAGCAGCTTATCTTCGACGGGAGCAGAGACCCAGTACTTC.

The chain combines TRBV18 with TRBJ1-2; no clear D gene. In germline, CDR1 is KGHSH, CDR2 LQKENI. Trimming stripped 3 bases from V and 6 bases from J, with 11 bases between. CDR3 length: 13 amino acids. The CDR3 nucleotides read TGTGCCAGCTCACCTTTCATTAGCGATGGCTACACCTTC. Translated, it gives CASSPFISDGYTF.

V is TRBV29-1 and J is TRBJ2-7; the D is unclear. The ends were cut back, 3 bases at V and 6 bases at J, with 9 bases in the middle. The CDR3 spans 11 residues. CDR1 is SQVTM and CDR2 is ANQGSEA in the germline V gene. The CDR3 is CSVDATGEQYF. As DNA, the CDR3 is TGCAGCGTTGACGCGACCGGCGAGCAGTACTTC.

This clone has just a few counts. This chain joins TRBV9 and TRBJ1-2; 7 bases map to TRBD1. Germline values: CDR1 SGDLS, CDR2 YYNGEE. CDR3 length: 17 residues. The V and J ends lost 0 bases and 5 bases, in that order; junction bases with no gene match: 13. Here the CDR3 reads CASSVADFGQEDYGYTF. CDR3 DNA: TGTGCCAGCAGCGTAGCCGACTTTGGACAGGAAGATTATGGCTACACCTTC.

This rearrangement joins TRBV5-1 to TRBJ1-2; 9 nucleotides align to TRBD1. V was clipped by 6 bases and J by 7 bases; unmatched bases: 16. The germline V gene has CDR1 SGHRS and CDR2 YFSETQ. The CDR3 is 16 amino acids. The DNA of the CDR3 is TGCGCCAGCACCCTTGGACAGGGGACGGGGCTAAGTGGCTACACCTTC. Translating it yields CASTLGQGTGLSGYTF. The whole variable domain, filled in from reference TRBV5-1 and TRBJ1-2, reads KAGVTQTPRYLIKTRGQQVTLSCSPISGHRSVSWYQQTPGQGLQFLFEYFSETQRNKGNFPGRFSGRQFSNSRSEMNVSTLELGDSALYLCASTLGQGTGLSGYTFGSGTRLTVV.

This clone is labeled medium-sized. The chain has TRBV4-1 and TRBJ2-4; 7 bases are shared with TRBD1. The germline CDR1 and CDR2 sequences are MGHRA and YSYEKL. Germline trimming cut 0 bases from V and 0 bases from J; bases unmatched to any gene: 11. The CDR3 extends over 19 amino acids. DNA of the CDR3: TGCGCCAGCAGCCAAGAATTACAGGGGACGTCTCTAGCCAAAAACATTCAGTACTTC. It translates to CASSQELQGTSLAKNIQYF.

This clone ranks as medium-sized. The chain carries TRBV18 and TRBJ2-5; D perhaps matches TRBD1 (6 bases). Deletions cut 2 bases from V and 0 bases from J, with 13 bases between. The length of the CDR3 is 16 residues. CDR1 and CDR2 from the germline V gene are KGHSH and LQKENI. As DNA, the CDR3 is TGTGCCAGCTCACCAAGGACAGTGGAGTACCAAGAGACCCAGTACTTC. Encoded protein: CASSPRTVEYQETQYF.

In nucleotides, the CDR3 is TGTGCCAGCAGTCCAGACCAGGGTACTGAAGCTTTCTTT. Translated: CASSPDQGTEAFF. The chain uses TRBV12-3 or TRBV12-4 and TRBJ1-1; maybe TRBD1 (5 bases). The CDR3 is 13 amino acids. The V and J ends lost 5 bases and 5 bases respectively, with 12 bases between them.

The rearrangement links TRBV27 to TRBJ1-6; D is uncertain. Germline values: CDR1 MNHEY, CDR2 SMNVEV (reference sequence). The V gene lost 3 bases and the J gene lost 5 bases, with 8 bases spanning the gap. The CDR3 consists of 14 residues. The CDR3 coding sequence is TGTGCCAGCAGTTTCCGTGGTAATAATTCACCCCTCCACTTT. Amino acids: CASSFRGNNSPLHF.

This clone was counted between two and nine times. The CDR3 coding sequence is TGTGCCAGCAGCTCCGGGGAGGGTAGGGCCGGGGAGCTGTTTTTT. Protein sequence: CASSSGEGRAGELFF. The chain combines TRBV7-8 with TRBJ2-2, with 7 bases fitting TRBD2. V lost 4 bases, J lost 6 bases, and 8 bases stayed unmatched. Per the germline V gene, CDR1 is SGHVS and CDR2 is FQNEAQ. This CDR3 contains 15 residues.

This clone was seen a few times. The chain carries TRBV18 and TRBJ2-5, with D maybe TRBD2 (5 bases). The germline gives CDR1 KGHSH, CDR2 LQKENI. This CDR3 contains 13 residues. V dropped 7 bases and J dropped 3 bases, with 12 bases sitting between them. In nucleotides, the CDR3 is TGTGCCAGCTTCCTCGGGGTTGAAGAGACCCAGTACTTC. Encoded protein: CASFLGVEETQYF.

The chain joins TRBV7-2 to TRBJ2-7, with D possibly called TRBD1 or TRBD2 (5 bases each). The ends were cut back, 5 bases at V and 2 bases at J, with 13 bases in the middle. CDR1 is SGHTA and CDR2 is FQGNSA in the germline V gene. The CDR3 has 14 amino acids. The chain's CDR3 is CASSPGTGTYEQYF. The CDR3 DNA reads as TGTGCCAGCAGCCCCGGGACGGGAACCTACGAGCAGTACTTC.

This clone is judged medium-sized (0.01 to 0.1%). The genes are TRBV6-5 and TRBJ2-1; D not resolved. This CDR3 contains 13 residues. V was clipped by 0 bases and J by 13 bases, with 13 bases between them. Germline V gene sequence: CDR1 MNHEY, CDR2 SVGAGI. CDR3 protein: CASSYSSAAQQFF. In DNA, the CDR3 is TGTGCCAGCAGTTACTCGAGTGCGGCCCAACAGTTCTTC.

The rearrangement links TRBV19 to TRBJ1-2, with unresolved D. In germline, CDR1 is LNHDA, CDR2 SQIVND (reference sequence). With 4 bases removed from V and 0 bases from J, the gap between germline ends came to 12 bases. CDR3 size: 15 residues. The CDR3 is CASSSRAATNYGYTF. The CDR3 DNA reads as TGTGCCAGTAGTAGTAGGGCCGCCACTAACTATGGCTACACCTTC.

This clone has a handful of counts. The chain is built from TRBV28 and TRBJ1-2; TRBD1 might be the D (5 bases). With 3 bases removed from V and 4 bases from J, the gap between germline ends came to 30 bases. The CDR3 has 20 amino acids. Germline-derived CDR1 and CDR2 are MDHEN and SYDVKM. The CDR3 is CASSLPQDFEFTGDGYGYTF. In nucleotides, the CDR3 is TGTGCCAGCAGTTTGCCCCAAGACTTCGAATTCACAGGAGATGGCTATGGCTACACCTTC.

This clone was recorded once. The chain couples TRBV3-1 (or the pseudogene TRBV3-2) to TRBJ2-3; 7 bases agree with TRBD2. Per the germline V gene, CDR1 is LGHDT and CDR2 is YNNKEL (reference sequence). This CDR3 comprises 15 residues. Trimming took 0 bases from V and 3 from J; bases not matched to a gene: 3. The CDR3 bases are TGTGCCAGCAGCCAAGATTGGGGGGGTACAGATACGCAGTATTTT. As protein: CASSQDWGGTDTQYF.